The TCR beta chain under discussion was sequenced for a study of cytomegalovirus exposure and HLA in healthy donors. Study-wide points: Subsequent analysis revealed that first-cohort TCR clusters tended to co-occur in the 90 to 150 validation repertoires. For cytomegalovirus status, the classifier reportedly gave diagnoses with high specificity and sensitivity. Among the CMV-associated chains, a few were confirmed in vitro as specific for CMV antigens.

The donors belonged to the roughly 130-subject validation cohort, separate from the roughly 600-subject first cohort. Germline trimming cut 4 bases from V and 0 bases from J; bases unmatched to any gene: 2. The germline gives CDR1 LNHDA, CDR2 SQIVND (reference sequence). The CDR3 loop spans 14 amino acids. The data were produced by immunoSEQ multiplex PCR, yet TCRdb's version contains in-frame clones alone and is incomplete. The top ten clones hold approximately 1.2% of a sample with over 250,000 clones, approximately 86% of them seen once. This clone came up a few times. The antigen remains undetermined.

The gene calls are TRBV19 and TRBJ1-1; TRBD1 agrees at 7 bases. What was sequenced was PBMCs. This receptor was taken from a woman younger than 45 in good health and CMV-seropositive. This CDR3 is CASSTGQVNTEAFF. The CDR3 DNA sequence: TGTGCCAGTAGTACCGGACAGGTGAACACTGAAGCTTTCTTT.